This T cell receptor (beta chain) was found in a study of blood T cells in healthy people across ages. The study's findings and limits: With donor CMV status unknown, expanded clonotype changes were possibly confounded. Naive T cell percentage showed a strong correlation with the diversity of TCR beta.

Notes on this clonotype: Its specificity is not known.

The CDR3 runs to 16 residues. The ends lost 2 bases at V and 0 bases at J; junction bases unmatched: 5. CDR1 MNHEY and CDR2 SVGEGT come from the germline V gene. Each sample had at least 6 million PBMCs isolated. For the second PCR, which ran for about 7 to 11 cycles, a sample-barcoded 5' primer and a J-beta primer mix were used. Unique molecular identifiers of 12 random nucleotides labeled each cDNA. TCRdb reanalysed the 5' RACE reads using MiXCR and keeps one entry per CDR3 protein. The sample lists hundreds of thousands of distinct CDR3 sequences, less than 35% seen once, with around a sixth in the top ten.

Sequencing was carried out using blood. The chain recombines TRBV6-2 or TRBV6-3 with TRBJ2-3; TRBD2 matches at 7 bases. This receptor was identified in a woman older than 75 in good health. Here the CDR3 reads CASSYRGRGSTDTQYF. CDR3 sequence (DNA): TGTGCCAGCAGTTACAGAGGGCGGGGGAGCACAGATACGCAGTATTTT.